This TCR beta chain was sequenced for a study of blood T cell repertoires in COVID-19. Study at large: Specimens from acute and convalescent COVID-19 originated in the United States, Italy and Spain. Sample material is recorded as cDNA or gDNA derived from T cells, B-cell-depleted T cells, or PBMCs.

Authors' data handling: From reference gene primer amplification, estimates of nucleated cell counts were derived. Assay used: immunoSEQ multiplex PCR; TCRdb lists only in-frame clones, some missing. The V and J calls and clone size are taken from that table; D and trimming were inferred from the DNA. The sample records 300,000 to 400,000 clones, around 80% being singletons. The V segment lost 0 bases and the J segment 5 bases; nucleotides outside the gene matches: 7. The germline CDR1 and CDR2 sequences are LNHDA and SQIVND (reference sequence). The CDR3 loop spans 16 amino acids. This rearrangement joins TRBV19 to TRBJ1-5; 7 positions match TRBD1. The origin of this receptor is a man younger than 40 with active or convalescent COVID-19. The sequenced material came from peripheral blood. The CDR3 DNA is TGTGCCAGTAGTATAGATAGTAGAACAGGGGATCAGCCCCAGCATTTT. Its protein product is CASSIDSRTGDQPQHF.